The TCR beta chain under discussion was sequenced for a study of shared clonotypes between healthy human individuals. Sequenced by immunoSEQ multiplex PCR; TCRdb stores in-frame clones only, minus some. Of fewer than 600,000 clones in the sample, around 78% are singletons; the top ten hold approximately 12%. From germline, CDR1 is MDHEN and CDR2 SYDVKM. Trimming took 4 bases from V and 5 from J; bases not matched to a gene: 10. The CDR3 is 16 amino acids. The sequence came from a woman aged 40 to 55 in good health. Some clones in this sample may be carry-over from other donors' samples. This chain uses TRBV28 with TRBJ2-7; 11 nucleotides agree with TRBD2. The material sequenced was PBMCs. Written as DNA, the CDR3 is TGTGCCAGCAGTTCCCCCACCCTAGCGGGAGGAGACGAGCAGTACTTC. Its protein is CASSSPTLAGGDEQYF.